Listed below are T cell receptor beta chains from one sample, sequenced in a study of chemoradiotherapy in HPV16-positive cancers. Only in-frame clones appear in the TCRdb table, and some are missing; sequencing was by immunoSEQ multiplex PCR. Of some 70,000 clones listed, roughly 90% were seen once; the top ten hold roughly 4.2%. Sequencing was performed on blood, taken from a patient who underwent chemoradiotherapy. Receptors were obtained from a human donor with HPV-associated anogenital cancer. Both conserved end residues are part of each CDR3. The D gene is left open where the match is weak. The size entry is marked missing in some rows and otherwise reads once, few, many or a size class.

d_call j_call v_call clone_size cdr3_nt cdr3_aa
. TRBJ2-5 TRBV15 . TGTGCCACCAGCAGAGATCGATGGGAGACCCAGTACTTC CATSRDRWETQYF
TRBD2 TRBJ2-2 TRBV15 once TGTGCCGCGACTAGCGGGAGGGCCGCCGGGGAGCTGTTTTTT CAATSGRAAGELFF
TRBD1 TRBJ1-3 TRBV19 . TGTGCCAGTAATAAAGAGGGGGCGAATGGAAACACCATATATTTT CASNKEGANGNTIYF
TRBD2 TRBJ2-2 TRBV27 . TGTGCCAGCACTACTAGCGGGAGAACCCCCGGGGAGCTGTTTTTT CASTTSGRTPGELFF
. TRBJ1-1 TRBV6-1 . TGTGCCAGCAGTGAAGTAGACAGGAACACTGAAGCTTTCTTT CASSEVDRNTEAFF
TRBD2 TRBJ2-2 TRBV10-3 . TGTGCCATCAAGGGGGAGCCCACTAGCGGGAGTCGGTACGGGGAGCTGTTTTTT CAIKGEPTSGSRYGELFF
. TRBJ2-1 TRBV10-2 . TGCGCCAGCAGTATAGTGGTAGGAGGGCTCTCTCTAGATCACAATGAGCAGTTCTTC CASSIVVGGLSLDHNEQFF
. TRBJ2-6 TRBV2 . TGTGCCAGCAATCTAGGGGGAAACGTCCTGACTTTC CASNLGGNVLTF
. TRBJ1-6 TRBV6-5 . TGTGCCAGCAGTTACGGCGATTCGGCCCTCCACTTT CASSYGDSALHF
TRBD2 TRBJ2-5 TRBV18 . TGTGCCAGCTCACCGGTACTAGCGGGAGTTGGGCAAGAGACCCAGTACTTC CASSPVLAGVGQETQYF
TRBD1 TRBJ1-5 TRBV30 . TGTGCCTGGAGTGCTGGACAGGGCGATCAGCCCCAGCATTTT CAWSAGQGDQPQHF
TRBD2 TRBJ2-1 TRBV11-2 . TGTGCCAGCAGCTTCCTCATAGCGGGAGGAGGGGGGGGTGAGCAGTTCTTC CASSFLIAGGGGGEQFF
. TRBJ1-1 TRBV4-2 . TGTGCCAGCAGCCAAGATCCGGGGCGAGGGACTGAAGCTTTCTTT CASSQDPGRGTEAFF
. TRBJ1-4 TRBV2 . TGTGCCAGCAGTGAAGGAGTCAGCCGGCCTGAAAAACTGTTTTTT CASSEGVSRPEKLFF
. TRBJ1-2 TRBV2 few TGTGCCAGCAGGGAGTTGGGGTCGGCTAACTATGGCTACACCTTC CASRELGSANYGYTF
TRBD1 TRBJ1-2 TRBV6-1 . TGTGCCAGCAGTCTGACAGGGGTGTATGGCTACACCTTC CASSLTGVYGYTF
. TRBJ2-7 TRBV10-3 . TGTGCCATCAGTGATAAGGGGCCCCCTAACGAGCAGTACTTC CAISDKGPPNEQYF
TRBD2 TRBJ2-1 TRBV10-3 . TGTGCCATCAGTGAGTCTGCGGGAGGGGGGCAGTTCTTC CAISESAGGGQFF
TRBD2 TRBJ2-1 TRBV7-8 . TGTGCCAGCAGCCCCCGGGGGGTAGCGGGGCGCGTAAGCTCCTACAATGAGCAGTTCTTC CASSPRGVAGRVSSYNEQFF
. TRBJ1-6 TRBV11-3 . TGTGCCAGCAGCTCGACCGTCGACCTTAGCTGGGGACCCCTCCACTTT CASSSTVDLSWGPLHF
. TRBJ1-1 TRBV2 . TGTGCCAGCAGTGATGGTCTTCCTCCTGAAGCTTTCTTT CASSDGLPPEAFF
. TRBJ1-5 TRBV5-6 . TGTGCCAGCAGCTTGGGTACAGGGAGGGGCGGTCAGCCCCAGCATTTT CASSLGTGRGGQPQHF
. TRBJ2-7 TRBV10-3 . TGTGCCACCTCACAGGGTAATTTCAACGAGCAGTGCTTC CATSQGNFNEQCF
TRBD1 TRBJ1-1 TRBV6-6 . TGTGCCAGCAGGCTCCGGGACAGATTGAACACTGAAGCTTTCTTT CASRLRDRLNTEAFF
. TRBJ1-4 TRBV5-6 . TGTGCCAGCAGCGTAGACGTGATACTGTTTTTT CASSVDVILFF
TRBD2 TRBJ2-5 TRBV29-1 . TGCAGCCTACGGACCGGGGGGGAGACCCAGTACTTC CSLRTGGETQYF
TRBD1 TRBJ1-5 TRBV19 once TGTGCCAGTAGTAGGGGACAGCCCGATTATCAGCCCCAGCATTTT CASSRGQPDYQPQHF
. TRBJ2-4 TRBV5-6 . TGTGCCAGCAGCTTATCAGGGGCAAACATTCAGTACTTC CASSLSGANIQYF
TRBD1 TRBJ1-5 TRBV28 . TGTGCCAGCAGTTTATTTAAGGGGGCAGGACGGGATCAGCCCCAGCATTTT CASSLFKGAGRDQPQHF
. TRBJ2-3 TRBV5-1 once TGCGCCAGCAGCGACAGTTCAGTCCAGATAACCACAGATACGCAGTATTTT CASSDSSVQITTDTQYF
. TRBJ2-7 TRBV2 . TGTGCCAGCAGTTATTTCAGGGGGGGGATCTACGAGCAGTACTTC CASSYFRGGIYEQYF
. TRBJ2-5 TRBV5-5 . TGTGCCAGCAGTTATACATTGAGGGAAGAGACCCAGTACTTC CASSYTLREETQYF
TRBD1 TRBJ1-4 TRBV19 . TGTGCCAGTAGTACCAGGGGGCGCGGGGCAACTAATGAAAAACTGTTTTTT CASSTRGRGATNEKLFF
. TRBJ2-1 TRBV28 once TGTGCCAGCAGATCCTACAGGGTAGAGCAGTTCTTC CASRSYRVEQFF
. TRBJ1-2 TRBV2 . TGTGCCAGCAGTGAATCCCCCCCGGGTAACTATGGCTACACCTTC CASSESPPGNYGYTF
. TRBJ2-5 TRBV5-6 . TGTGCCAGCAGCTTGGGCCTGAGGGCCTCTGAGACCCAGTACTTC CASSLGLRASETQYF
. TRBJ1-2 TRBV20-1 . TGCAGTGCCCCCAACTATGGCTACACCTTC CSAPNYGYTF
. TRBJ2-3 TRBV9 . TGTGCCAGCAGCGTAGGTGGGCCAGGAGATACGCAGTATTTT CASSVGGPGDTQYF
TRBD1 TRBJ2-6 TRBV27 . TGTGCCAGCAGCAGGGACAGCCCCTCTGGGGCCAACGTCCTGACTTTC CASSRDSPSGANVLTF
. TRBJ1-2 TRBV20-1 few TGCAGTGCTGCGGTGGGGGACGGCTACACCTTC CSAAVGDGYTF
. TRBJ1-5 TRBV5-1 . TGCGCCAGCAGCTCAGGAGAGGGTCAGCCCCAGCATTTT CASSSGEGQPQHF
. TRBJ2-2 TRBV12-5 . TGTGCTAGTGGTTTGGTCATATCGAACACCGGGGAGCTGTTTTTT CASGLVISNTGELFF
. TRBJ2-7 TRBV30 . TGTGCCTGGAGAAGCAGGCGGCTCACACGTCGGGAGCAGTACTTC CAWRSRRLTRREQYF
TRBD1 TRBJ2-4 TRBV6-1 . TGTGCCAGCAGTGATGGTCCAGGACAGGGGGCCGTGAGAAACATTCAGTACTTC CASSDGPGQGAVRNIQYF
. TRBJ1-6 TRBV28 . TGTGCCAGCAGCCCGGGACGGTATAATTCACCCCTCCACTTT CASSPGRYNSPLHF
. TRBJ1-2 TRBV15 . TGTGCCACCAGCAGAACTCTGGGTTCGGATGGCTACACCTTC CATSRTLGSDGYTF
. TRBJ2-7 TRBV19 . TGTGCCAGTAGTATAGATCTCCGGACAGCCTACGAGCAGTACTTC CASSIDLRTAYEQYF
TRBD1 TRBJ1-1 TRBV6-1 few TGTGCCAGCGGACAGGGGAACACTGAAGCTTTCTTT CASGQGNTEAFF
. TRBJ2-5 TRBV19 . TGTGCCAGTAGTACCCCCAACGCCGGGAGCATCGAGACCCAGTACTTC CASSTPNAGSIETQYF
. TRBJ2-5 TRBV5-1 . TGCGCCAGCAGCTTTGGAGCGGAAGAGACCCAGTACTTC CASSFGAEETQYF
. TRBJ2-2 TRBV7-8 . TGTGCCAGCAGCTTAGCGGGGGCCGGACCTTGGGCCGGGGAGCTGTTTTTT CASSLAGAGPWAGELFF
. TRBJ1-2 TRBV19 . TGTGCCAGTAGCATAGACGCTGGCTACACCTTC CASSIDAGYTF
TRBD1 TRBJ1-1 TRBV15 . TGTGCCACCAAACCCCACCCAGCAGGGGGCGAAGAAGCTTTCTTT CATKPHPAGGEEAFF
TRBD1 TRBJ2-5 TRBV10-1 . TGCGCCAGCAGTGTGACAGGGGACAGGGCCACCCAAGAGACCCAGTACTTC CASSVTGDRATQETQYF
TRBD1 TRBJ1-1 TRBV28 . TGTGCCAGCAGTCGGACAGGGAAAGGCAGTAGGGCTTTCTTT CASSRTGKGSRAFF
. TRBJ1-5 TRBV2 . TGTGCCAGCAAGAACAGGAAAATCTCCAATCAGCCCCAGCATTTT CASKNRKISNQPQHF
TRBD1 TRBJ2-2 TRBV9 few TGTGCCAGCAGCGTACGACGGGACAGGGGGGACACCGGGGAGCTGTTTTTT CASSVRRDRGDTGELFF
. TRBJ1-1 TRBV13 once TGTGCCAGCAGCCCCGCTTGGGGGCTCGACACTGAAGCTTTCTTT CASSPAWGLDTEAFF
. TRBJ2-3 TRBV11-1 . TGTGCCAGCAGCGCCAGCACAGATACGCAGTATTTT CASSASTDTQYF